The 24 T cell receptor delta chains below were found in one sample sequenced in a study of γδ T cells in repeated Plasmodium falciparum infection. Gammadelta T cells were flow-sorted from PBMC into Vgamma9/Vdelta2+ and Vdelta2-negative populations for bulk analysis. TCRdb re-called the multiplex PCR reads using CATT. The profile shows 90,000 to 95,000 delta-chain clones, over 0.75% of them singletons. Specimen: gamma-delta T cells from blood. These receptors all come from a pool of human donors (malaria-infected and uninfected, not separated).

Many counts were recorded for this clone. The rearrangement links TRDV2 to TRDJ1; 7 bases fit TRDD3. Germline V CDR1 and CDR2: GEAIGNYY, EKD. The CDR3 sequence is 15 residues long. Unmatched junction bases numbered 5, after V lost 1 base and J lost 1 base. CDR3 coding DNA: TGTGCCTGTGACACGGTTGGGGGAGGCACCGATAAACTCATCTTT. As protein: CACDTVGGGTDKLIF.

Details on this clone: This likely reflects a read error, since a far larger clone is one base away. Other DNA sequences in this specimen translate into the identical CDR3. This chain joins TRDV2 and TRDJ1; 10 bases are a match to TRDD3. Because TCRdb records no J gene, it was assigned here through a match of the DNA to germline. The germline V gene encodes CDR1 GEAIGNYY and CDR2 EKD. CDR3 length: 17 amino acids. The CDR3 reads CACDTLPVGDTDDKLIF. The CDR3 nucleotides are TGTGCTTGTGACACCCTCCCGGTGGGGGATACTGACGATAAACTCATCTTT.

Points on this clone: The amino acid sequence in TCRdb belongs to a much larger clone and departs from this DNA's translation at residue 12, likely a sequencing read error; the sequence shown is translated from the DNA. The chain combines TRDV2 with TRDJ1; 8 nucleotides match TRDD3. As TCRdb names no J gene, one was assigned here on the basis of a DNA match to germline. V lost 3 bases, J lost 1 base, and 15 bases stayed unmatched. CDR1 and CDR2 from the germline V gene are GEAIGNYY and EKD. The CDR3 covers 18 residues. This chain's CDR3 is CACDAINTGGLSTDKLIF. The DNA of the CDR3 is TGTGCCTGTGACGCCATTAATACTGGGGGCCTGTCCACCGATAAACTCATCTTT.

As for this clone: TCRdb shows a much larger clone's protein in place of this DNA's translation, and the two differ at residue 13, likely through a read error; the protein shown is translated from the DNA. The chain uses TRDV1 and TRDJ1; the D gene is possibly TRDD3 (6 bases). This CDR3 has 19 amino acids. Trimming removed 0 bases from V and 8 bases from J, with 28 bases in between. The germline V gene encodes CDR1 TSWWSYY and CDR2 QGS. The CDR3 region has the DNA TGTGCTCTTGGGGAACTGCCGAGGCTGGGGTTACTAGACTACCTGAAACTCATCTTT. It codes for CALGELPRLGLLDYLKLIF.

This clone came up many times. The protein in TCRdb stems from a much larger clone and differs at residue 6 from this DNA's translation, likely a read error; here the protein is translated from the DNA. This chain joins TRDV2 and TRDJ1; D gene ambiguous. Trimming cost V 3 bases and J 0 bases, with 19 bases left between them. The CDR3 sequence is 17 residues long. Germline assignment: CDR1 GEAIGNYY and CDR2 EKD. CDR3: CACDETNPQLHTDKLIF. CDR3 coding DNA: TGTGCCTGTGACGAAACTAATCCCCAACTCCACACCGATAAACTCATCTTT.

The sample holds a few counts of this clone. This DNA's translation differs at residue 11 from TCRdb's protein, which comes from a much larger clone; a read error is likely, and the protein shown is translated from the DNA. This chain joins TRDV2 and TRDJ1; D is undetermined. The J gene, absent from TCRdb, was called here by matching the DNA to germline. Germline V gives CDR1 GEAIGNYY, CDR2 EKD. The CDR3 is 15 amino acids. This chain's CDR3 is CACDTASRNTGKLIF. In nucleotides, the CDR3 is TGTGCCTGTGACACCGCATCCCGTAACACCGGTAAACTCATCTTT.

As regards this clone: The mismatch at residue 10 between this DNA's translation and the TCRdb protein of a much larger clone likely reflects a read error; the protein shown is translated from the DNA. The CDR3 DNA sequence: TGTGCTCTTGGGGAACTCTTTCCGTACGCCGATAAACTCATCTTT. The encoded protein is CALGELFPYADKLIF. The V call is TRDV1, the J call TRDJ1; no definite D call. Assignment of the J gene here rests on matching the DNA to germline, because TCRdb gives none. CDR3 length: 15 amino acids. Per the germline V gene, CDR1 is TSWWSYY and CDR2 is QGS. Trimming removed 0 bases at V and 3 bases at J, with 11 bases between.

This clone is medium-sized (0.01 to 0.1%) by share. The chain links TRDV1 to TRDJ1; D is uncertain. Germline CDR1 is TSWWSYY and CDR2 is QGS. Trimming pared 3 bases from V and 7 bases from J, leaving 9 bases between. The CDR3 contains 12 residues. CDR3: CALGDRRCKLIF. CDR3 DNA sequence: TGTGCTCTTGGGGATCGCCGGTGTAAACTCATCTTT.

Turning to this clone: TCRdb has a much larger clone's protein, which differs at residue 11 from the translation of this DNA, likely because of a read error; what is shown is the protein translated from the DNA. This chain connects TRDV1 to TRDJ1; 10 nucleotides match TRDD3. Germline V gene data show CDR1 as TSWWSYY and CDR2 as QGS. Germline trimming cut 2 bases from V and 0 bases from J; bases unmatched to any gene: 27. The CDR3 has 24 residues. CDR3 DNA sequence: TGTGCTCTTGGGGAATCCCCAACCTCCTCGGTGTACTGGGGGATCACCCCTCACACCGATAAACTCATCTTT. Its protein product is CALGESPTSSVYWGITPHTDKLIF.

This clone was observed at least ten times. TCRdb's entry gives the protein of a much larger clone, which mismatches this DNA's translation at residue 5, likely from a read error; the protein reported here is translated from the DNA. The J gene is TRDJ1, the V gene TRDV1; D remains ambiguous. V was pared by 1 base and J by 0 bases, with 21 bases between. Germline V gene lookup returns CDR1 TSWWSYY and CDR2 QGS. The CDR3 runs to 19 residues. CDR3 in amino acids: CALGERINRSCRDTDKLIF. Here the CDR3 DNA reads TGTGCTCTTGGGGAACGTATAAACCGCTCGTGTAGGGACACCGATAAACTCATCTTT.

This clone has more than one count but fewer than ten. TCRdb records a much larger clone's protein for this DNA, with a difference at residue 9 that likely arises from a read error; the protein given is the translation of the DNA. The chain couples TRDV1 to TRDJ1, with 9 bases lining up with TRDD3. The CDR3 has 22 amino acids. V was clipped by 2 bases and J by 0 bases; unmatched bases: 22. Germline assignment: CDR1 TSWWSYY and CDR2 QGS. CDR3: CALGERRLTPFPTGGNTDKLIF. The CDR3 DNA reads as TGTGCTCTTGGGGAAAGAAGATTGACTCCTTTCCCGACTGGGGGAAACACCGATAAACTCATCTTT.

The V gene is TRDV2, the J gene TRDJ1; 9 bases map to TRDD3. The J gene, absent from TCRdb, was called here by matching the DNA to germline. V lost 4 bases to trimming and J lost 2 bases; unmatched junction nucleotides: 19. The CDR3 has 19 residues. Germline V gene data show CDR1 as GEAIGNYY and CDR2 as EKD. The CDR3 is CACDGPKSEYWGKTDKLIF. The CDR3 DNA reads TGTGCCTGTGATGGGCCTAAGAGCGAATACTGGGGGAAAACCGATAAACTCATCTTT.

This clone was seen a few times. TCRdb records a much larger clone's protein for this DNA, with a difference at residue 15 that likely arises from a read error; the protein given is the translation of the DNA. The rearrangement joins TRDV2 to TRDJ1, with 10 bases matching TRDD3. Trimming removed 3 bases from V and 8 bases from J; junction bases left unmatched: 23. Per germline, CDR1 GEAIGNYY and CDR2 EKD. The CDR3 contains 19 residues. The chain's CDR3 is CACDSVHAGGYAKEKKLIF. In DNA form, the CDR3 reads TGTGCCTGTGACTCCGTGCATGCGGGGGGATACGCGAAAGAGAAAAAACTCATCTTT.

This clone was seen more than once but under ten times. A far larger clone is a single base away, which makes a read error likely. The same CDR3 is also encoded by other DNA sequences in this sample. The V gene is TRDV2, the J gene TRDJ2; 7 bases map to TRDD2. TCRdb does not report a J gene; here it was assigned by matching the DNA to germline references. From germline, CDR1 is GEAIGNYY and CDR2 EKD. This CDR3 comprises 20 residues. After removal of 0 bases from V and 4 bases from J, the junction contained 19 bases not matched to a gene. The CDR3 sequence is CACDTVGSLPSLAETAQLFF. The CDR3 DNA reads TGTGCCTGTGACACCGTCGGATCCCTACCTTCCTTAGCTGAGACAGCACAACTCTTCTTT.

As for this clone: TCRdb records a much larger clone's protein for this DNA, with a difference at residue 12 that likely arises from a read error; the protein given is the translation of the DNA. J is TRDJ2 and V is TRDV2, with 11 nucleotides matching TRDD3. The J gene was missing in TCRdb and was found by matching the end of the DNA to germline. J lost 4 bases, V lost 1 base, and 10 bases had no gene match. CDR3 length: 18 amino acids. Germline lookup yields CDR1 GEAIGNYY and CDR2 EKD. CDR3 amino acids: CACDTKWGIRGSTAQLFF. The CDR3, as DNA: TGTGCCTGTGACACGAAGTGGGGGATACGGGGTTCGACAGCACAACTCTTCTTT.

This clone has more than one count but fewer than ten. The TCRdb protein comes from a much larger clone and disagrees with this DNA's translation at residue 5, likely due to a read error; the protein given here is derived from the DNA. The CDR3 here is CALGANFPNPDWGILERNTDKLIF. In DNA form, the CDR3 reads TGTGCTCTTGGGGCGAACTTCCCAAACCCTGACTGGGGGATACTTGAGCGGAACACCGATAAACTCATCTTT. The gene calls are TRDV1 and TRDJ1, with 12 bases matching TRDD3. TCRdb does not report a J gene; here it was assigned by matching the DNA to germline references. The V and J ends lost 4 bases and 0 bases, in that order; junction bases with no gene match: 27. CDR1 and CDR2 from the germline V gene are TSWWSYY and QGS. The CDR3 sequence is 24 residues long.

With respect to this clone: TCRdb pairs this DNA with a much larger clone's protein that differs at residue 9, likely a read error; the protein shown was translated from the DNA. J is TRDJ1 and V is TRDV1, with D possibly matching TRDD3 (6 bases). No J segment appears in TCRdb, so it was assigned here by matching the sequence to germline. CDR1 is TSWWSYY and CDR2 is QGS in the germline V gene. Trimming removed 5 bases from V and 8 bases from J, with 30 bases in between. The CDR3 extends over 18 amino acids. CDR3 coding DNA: TGTGCTCTTGGGATCCAGCTGGGGAATACGCTTCATCCACCGAAACTCATCTTT. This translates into CALGIQLGNTLHPPKLIF.

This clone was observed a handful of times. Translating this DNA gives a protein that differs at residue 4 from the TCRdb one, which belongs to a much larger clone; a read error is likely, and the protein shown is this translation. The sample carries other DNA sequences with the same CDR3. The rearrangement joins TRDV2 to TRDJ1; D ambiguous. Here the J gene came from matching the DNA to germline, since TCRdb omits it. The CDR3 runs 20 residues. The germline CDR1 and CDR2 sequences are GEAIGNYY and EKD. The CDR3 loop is CACGTGSMRDVPKPSDKLIF. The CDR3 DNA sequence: TGTGCCTGTGGCACCGGTTCGATGCGGGACGTTCCGAAGCCCTCCGATAAACTCATCTTT.

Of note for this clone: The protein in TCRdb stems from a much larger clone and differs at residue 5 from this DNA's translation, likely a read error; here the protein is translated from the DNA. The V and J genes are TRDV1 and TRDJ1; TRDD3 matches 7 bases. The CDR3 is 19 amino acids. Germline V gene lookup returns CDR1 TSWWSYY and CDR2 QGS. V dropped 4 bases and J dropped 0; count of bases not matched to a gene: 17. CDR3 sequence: CALGGLVSSVLGYTDKLIF. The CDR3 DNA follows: TGTGCTCTTGGGGGACTAGTCTCCTCTGTACTGGGGTACACCGATAAACTCATCTTT.

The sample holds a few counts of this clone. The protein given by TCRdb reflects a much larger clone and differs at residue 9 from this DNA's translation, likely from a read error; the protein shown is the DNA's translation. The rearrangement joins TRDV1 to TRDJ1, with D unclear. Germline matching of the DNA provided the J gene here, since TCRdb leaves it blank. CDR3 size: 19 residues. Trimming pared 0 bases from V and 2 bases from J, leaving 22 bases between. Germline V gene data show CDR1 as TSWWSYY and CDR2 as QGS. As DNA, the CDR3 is TGTGCTCTTGGGGAACTAGAGTCGTTCCGGTCCTTTATTACCGATAAACTCATCTTT. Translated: CALGELESFRSFITDKLIF.

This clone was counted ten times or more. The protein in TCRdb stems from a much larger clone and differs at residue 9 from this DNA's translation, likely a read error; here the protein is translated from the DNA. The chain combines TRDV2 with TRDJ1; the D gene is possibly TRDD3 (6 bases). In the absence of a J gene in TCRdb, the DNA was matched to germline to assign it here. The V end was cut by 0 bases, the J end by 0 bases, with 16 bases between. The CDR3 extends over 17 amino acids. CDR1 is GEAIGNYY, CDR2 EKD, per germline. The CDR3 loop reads CACDTVSGELYTDKLIF. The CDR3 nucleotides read TGTGCCTGTGACACCGTGTCTGGGGAGTTGTACACCGATAAACTCATCTTT.

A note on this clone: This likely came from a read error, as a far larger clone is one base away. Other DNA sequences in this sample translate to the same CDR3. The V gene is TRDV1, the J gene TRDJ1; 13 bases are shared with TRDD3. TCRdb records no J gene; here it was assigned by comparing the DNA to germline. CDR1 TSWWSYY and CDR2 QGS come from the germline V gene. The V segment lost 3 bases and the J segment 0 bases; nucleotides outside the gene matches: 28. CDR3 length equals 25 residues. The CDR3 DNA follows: TGTGCTCTTGGGGAGCTGAAAGGCCCTAATAGTCCTGACTGGGGGATACGCTGTCACACCGATAAACTCATCTTT. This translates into CALGELKGPNSPDWGIRCHTDKLIF.

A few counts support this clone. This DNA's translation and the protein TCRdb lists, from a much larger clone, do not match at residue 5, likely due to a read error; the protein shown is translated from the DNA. The CDR3 DNA reads TGTGCTCTTGGGGACCCCGACTCGGATCATCGATGGGGGATACGCGATATAAAAGCTTTGACAGCACAACTCTTCTTT. It translates to CALGDPDSDHRWGIRDIKALTAQLFF. The chain joins TRDV1 to TRDJ2; TRDD3 agrees at 11 bases. The J gene is not listed in TCRdb, so it was assigned here from a DNA match to germline. Germline values: CDR1 TSWWSYY, CDR2 QGS. Trimming removed 3 bases from V and 0 bases from J; junction bases left unmatched: 30. CDR3 length equals 26 residues.

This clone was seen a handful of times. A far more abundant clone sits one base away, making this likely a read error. This CDR3 reads CALGELIPQKEGKLIF. DNA for the CDR3: TGTGCTCTTGGGGAGCTTATCCCCCAAAAGGAGGGTAAACTCATCTTT. The V gene is TRDV1, the J gene TRDJ1, with no clear D. Assignment of the J gene here rests on matching the DNA to germline, because TCRdb gives none. V shed 3 bases and J shed 7 bases, with 21 bases lying between them. Germline-derived CDR1 and CDR2 are TSWWSYY and QGS. This CDR3 region has 16 residues.